Below, 24 T cell receptor beta chains from the same sample are listed, as sequenced in a study of T cell responses to AZD1222 COVID-19 vaccine. Sequencing used immunoSEQ multiplex PCR; TCRdb keeps in-frame clones, though not all of them. The sample consists of about 150,000 clones, about 91% of them appearing once. The sequenced sample was peripheral blood, obtained on day 0 of AZD1222 vaccination. All receptors come from an adult in good health.

This chain connects TRBV14 to TRBJ1-1; a weak D match, TRBD1 (5 bases). Germline CDR1 SGHDN, CDR2 FVKESK. The CDR3 has 12 residues. With 4 bases removed from V and 8 bases from J, the gap between germline ends came to 11 bases. In DNA, the CDR3 is TGTGCCAGCAGCCCTCAGGGTACCGAAGCTTTCTTT. This translates into CASSPQGTEAFF.

This chain joins TRBV20-1 and TRBJ1-1; D is undetermined. Looked up from germline, CDR1 is DFQATT and CDR2 is SNEGSKA (reference sequence). V was shortened by 5 bases and J by 11 bases, with 12 bases between the two germline ends. The CDR3 consists of 10 residues. The DNA for the CDR3 is TGCAGTGCTTTGTCTTCGAGGGCTTTCTTT. Its protein product is CSALSSRAFF.

V gene TRBV10-3 combines with J gene TRBJ2-1; 7 nucleotides line up with TRBD1. CDR1 and CDR2 from the germline V gene are ENHRY and SYGVKD. V was pared by 5 bases and J by 0 bases, with 7 bases of the junction left unmatched. This CDR3 has 16 residues. CDR3 in DNA: TGTGCCATCAGTAGCGCGACAGGGAGCTCCTACAATGAGCAGTTCTTC. Translated, it gives CAISSATGSSYNEQFF.

V gene TRBV5-6 combines with J gene TRBJ1-1; a weak D match, TRBD1 (5 bases). The CDR3 has 13 residues. The germline V gene encodes CDR1 SGHDT and CDR2 YYEEEE. V was trimmed by 5 bases and J by 1 base, leaving 9 bases between them. Written as DNA, the CDR3 is TGTGCCAGCAGTCGGGACTGGAACACTGAAGCTTTCTTT. Its protein product is CASSRDWNTEAFF.

This chain joins TRBV30 and TRBJ2-7; D tentatively fits TRBD1 or TRBD2 (5 bases each). V was pared by 4 bases and J by 4 bases, with 17 bases between. The CDR3 has 14 amino acids. Germline lookup yields CDR1 GTSNPN and CDR2 SVGIG (reference sequence). The CDR3, as DNA: TGTGCCTGGAACACCAGGGAGAGAGCGTACGAGCAGTACTTC. It translates to CAWNTRERAYEQYF.

This sequence joins TRBV5-1 and TRBJ2-1, with TRBD2 identical over 11 bases. Germline CDR1 and CDR2: SGHRS and YFSETQ. CDR3 length: 15 residues. Unmatched junction bases numbered 2, after V lost 1 base and J lost 5 bases. CDR3 amino acids: CASSLKTSGNNEQFF. CDR3 nucleotide sequence: TGCGCCAGCAGCTTGAAGACTAGCGGGAACAATGAGCAGTTCTTC. The full variable domain, rest sourced from reference TRBV5-1 and TRBJ2-1, is KAGVTQTPRYLIKTRGQQVTLSCSPISGHRSVSWYQQTPGQGLQFLFEYFSETQRNKGNFPGRFSGRQFSNSRSEMNVSTLELGDSALYLCASSLKTSGNNEQFFGPGTRLTVL.

This clone was recorded a few times. The chain couples TRBV28 to TRBJ2-3; D is perhaps TRBD2 (5 bases). The CDR3 extends over 14 amino acids. The V and J ends lost 3 bases and 0 bases respectively, with 7 bases between them. The germline CDR1 and CDR2 sequences are MDHEN and SYDVKM. CDR3 amino acids: CASSLERSTDTQYF. The CDR3 nucleotides are TGTGCCAGCAGTTTGGAGCGGAGCACAGATACGCAGTATTTT.

The V gene is TRBV28, the J gene TRBJ2-7, with 10 bases aligning to TRBD1. This CDR3 spans 15 amino acids. The V gene's germline CDR1 is MDHEN and CDR2 SYDVKM. With V trimmed by 4 bases and J by 1 base, 4 bases remained unmatched. The CDR3 is CASSSDRGYSYEQYF. CDR3 DNA: TGTGCCAGCAGTTCGGACAGGGGGTATTCCTACGAGCAGTACTTC.

The chain joins TRBV5-1 to TRBJ2-5, with D unresolved. The CDR3 has 14 residues. V lost 0 bases and J lost 1, with 7 bases in between. Germline V gene data show CDR1 as SGHRS and CDR2 as YFSETQ. CDR3 DNA: TGCGCCAGCAGCTTGGCGGCCAGCCAAGAGACCCAGTACTTC. Protein: CASSLAASQETQYF.

CDR3 protein: CASRLADQPSPFF. The CDR3 DNA reads TGTGCCAGCAGACTAGCGGACCAACCTTCCCCGTTCTTC. V and J are TRBV12-3 or TRBV12-4 and TRBJ2-1, with TRBD2 identical over 8 bases. V was clipped by 6 bases and J by 15 bases; unmatched bases: 13. The CDR3 totals 13 residues.

The gene calls are TRBV30 and TRBJ1-3; D gene ambiguous. CDR3 length: 16 residues. V lost 0 bases and J lost 0, with 12 bases in between. Germline lookup yields CDR1 GTSNPN and CDR2 SVGIG (reference sequence). As DNA, the CDR3 is TGTGCCTGGAGTGTGAGGATTGCCTTCTCTGGAAACACCATATATTTT. It is translated as CAWSVRIAFSGNTIYF.

Turning to this clone: At the DNA level, this CDR3 is encoded by other sequences in the same sample as well. V gene TRBV5-1 combines with J gene TRBJ1-1, with 7 bases that match TRBD1. The CDR3 has 15 residues. Germline V lookup: CDR1 SGHRS, CDR2 YFSETQ. The trim removed 2 bases at V and 4 bases at J, leaving 8 bases unmatched. In DNA, the CDR3 is TGCGCCAGCAGCTTAGGGAGGGGGCTAGGCACTGAAGCTTTCTTT. It is translated as CASSLGRGLGTEAFF.

This chain connects TRBV4-2 to TRBJ1-1, with D unresolved. V lost 1 base and J 6 bases, leaving 9 bases between the germline ends. This CDR3 comprises 13 residues. Germline CDR1 reads LGHNA; CDR2 reads YNFKEQ. CDR3 in amino acids: CASSQGGDPEAFF. CDR3 coding DNA: TGTGCCAGCAGCCAAGGGGGAGATCCTGAAGCTTTCTTT.

This sequence joins TRBV12-5 and TRBJ2-5; the D gene is possibly TRBD2 (6 bases). The CDR3 runs 14 residues. Trimming took off 4 bases at V and 4 bases at J, with 13 bases between the two ends. Germline CDR1 and CDR2: LGHNT and FRNRAP. This chain's CDR3 is CASGSGTETETQYF. In DNA, the CDR3 is TGTGCTAGTGGTTCGGGGACTGAGACAGAGACCCAGTACTTC. The complete variable domain, with remaining parts taken from reference TRBV12-5 and TRBJ2-5, reads DARVTQTPRHKVTEMGQEVTMRCQPILGHNTVFWYRQTMMQGLELLAYFRNRAPLDDSGMPKDRFSAEMPDATLATLKIQPSEPRDSAVYFCASGSGTETETQYFGPGTRLLVL.

The V and J genes are TRBV11-3 and TRBJ2-7; tentatively, D is TRBD1 (6 bases). V dropped 3 bases and J dropped 1 base, with 13 bases sitting between them. Germline V lookup: CDR1 SGHNT, CDR2 YENEEA. CDR3 length: 15 residues. The CDR3 nucleotides read TGTGCCAGCAGCTTCCTTGGGACACCTTCCTACGAGCAGTACTTC. This gives the protein CASSFLGTPSYEQYF.

The rearrangement uses TRBV18 and TRBJ1-2; D remains unclear. V was shortened by 3 bases and J by 8 bases, with 10 bases between the two germline ends. Germline lookup yields CDR1 KGHSH and CDR2 LQKENI. The length of the CDR3 is 12 residues. The CDR3 reads CASSPVEGGYTF. The CDR3 coding sequence is TGTGCCAGCTCACCGGTGGAGGGCGGCTACACCTTC. Using reference TRBV18 and TRBJ1-2 for the parts outside the CDR3, the full variable domain is NAGVMQNPRHLVRRRGQEARLRCSPMKGHSHVYWYRQLPEEGLKFMVYLQKENIIDESGMPKERFSAEFPKEGPSILRIQQVVRGDSAAYFCASSPVEGGYTFGSGTRLTVV.

J is TRBJ1-5 and V is TRBV7-2; the D gene is possibly TRBD1 (6 bases). This CDR3 has 14 amino acids. V was trimmed by 2 bases and J by 5 bases, leaving 10 bases between them. Germline CDR1 and CDR2: SGHTA and FQGNSA. The CDR3 is CASSLLGGDQPQHF. The CDR3 coding sequence is TGTGCCAGCAGCTTATTAGGGGGTGATCAGCCCCAGCATTTT. The full variable domain, with the rest looked up from reference TRBV7-2 and TRBJ1-5, is GAGVSQSPSNKVTEKGKDVELRCDPISGHTALYWYRQSLGQGLEFLIYFQGNSAPDKSGLPSDRFSAERTGGSVSTLTIQRTQQEDSAVYLCASSLLGGDQPQHFGDGTRLSIL.

The rearrangement links TRBV5-6 to TRBJ1-1, with a tentative D call TRBD1 (6 bases). Germline CDR1 SGHDT, CDR2 YYEEEE. This CDR3 region has 15 residues. Trimming shortened V by 2 bases and J by 7 bases, and 18 bases separated the two germline ends. CDR3 bases: TGTGCCAGCAGCTTTAGGGGGGTTGGACACCATGAAGCTTTCTTT. Amino acid sequence: CASSFRGVGHHEAFF.

The rearrangement links TRBV28 to TRBJ2-2; 9 bases fit TRBD1. This CDR3 is 14 amino acids long. The V segment lost 3 bases and the J segment 5 bases; nucleotides outside the gene matches: 1. The germline gives CDR1 MDHEN, CDR2 SYDVKM. CDR3 sequence reads: CASSLTGGTGELFF. DNA of the CDR3: TGTGCCAGCAGTTTGACAGGGGGAACCGGGGAGCTGTTTTTT.

The rearrangement uses TRBV3-1 (or the pseudogene TRBV3-2) and TRBJ2-1; TRBD2 agrees at 7 bases. Looked up from germline, CDR1 is LGHDT and CDR2 is YNNKEL (reference sequence). V trimming: 1 base; J trimming: 0 bases; junction bases outside the gene matches: 15. The CDR3 covers 20 residues. CDR3 region: CASSQVVGLVLTSSYNEQFF. CDR3 in DNA: TGTGCCAGCAGCCAAGTGGTAGGACTAGTCCTTACCAGCTCCTACAATGAGCAGTTCTTC.

V gene TRBV28 combines with J gene TRBJ2-1; possible D gene TRBD1, 6 bases. Germline V gene lookup returns CDR1 MDHEN and CDR2 SYDVKM. The CDR3 extends over 14 amino acids. V was clipped by 5 bases and J by 2 bases, with 10 bases between them. In DNA, the CDR3 is TGTGCCAGCAGTCGACGACAGGCCTACAATGAGCAGTTCTTC. It is translated as CASSRRQAYNEQFF. Combining the CDR3 with reference TRBV28 and TRBJ2-1 gives the whole variable domain DVKVTQSSRYLVKRTGEKVFLECVQDMDHENMFWYRQDPGLGLRLIYFSYDVKMKEKGDIPEGYSVSREKKERFSLILESASTNQTSMYLCASSRRQAYNEQFFGPGTRLTVL.

The chain joins TRBV4-1 to TRBJ2-1; tentatively, D is TRBD1 (6 bases). The V end was cut by 2 bases, the J end by 4 bases, with 15 bases between. The V gene's germline CDR1 is MGHRA and CDR2 YSYEKL. CDR3 length: 16 amino acids. The CDR3 bases are TGCGCCAGCAGCCAATCGGACAGCGTTCTATACAATGAGCAGTTCTTC. This translates into CASSQSDSVLYNEQFF.

V gene TRBV11-2 combines with J gene TRBJ1-1; D remains ambiguous. V shed 5 bases and J shed 0 bases, with 10 bases lying between them. From germline, CDR1 is SGHAT and CDR2 FQNNGV. CDR3 length: 14 amino acids. CDR3 region: CASSPPLMNTEAFF. Here the CDR3 DNA reads TGTGCCAGCAGCCCCCCTTTAATGAACACTGAAGCTTTCTTT.

The V and J genes are TRBV6-4 and TRBJ2-3; no firm D call. V dropped 2 bases and J dropped 4 bases, with 13 bases sitting between them. From germline, CDR1 is MRHNA and CDR2 SNTAGT. The CDR3 loop spans 15 amino acids. This CDR3 is CASSDQPTSADTQYF. The CDR3 coding sequence is TGTGCCAGCAGTGACCAACCGACATCCGCAGATACGCAGTATTTT.